What follows is one T cell receptor beta chain and its context. The data stem from a study of blood T cell repertoires in COVID-19. As for the study in general: T cells, B-cell-depleted T cells, or PBMCs provided the cDNA or gDNA that served as material.

Original analysis: It was from reference gene primer amplification that nucleated cell counts were estimated. Some clones are missing from TCRdb's copy, which holds only in-frame ones; the method was immunoSEQ multiplex PCR. The V and J calls and the clone size are those of that table, but D and trimming were determined from the DNA. The sample lists 130,000 or so clones; around 83% were seen once. The CDR3 runs to 17 residues. In germline, CDR1 is SGHRS, CDR2 YFSETQ. The ends lost 5 bases at V and 6 bases at J; junction bases unmatched: 14. The sequence was collected from a human donor in a cohort sampled during active COVID-19. The sample consisted of peripheral blood. The chain is built from TRBV5-1 and TRBJ1-5; 10 bases match TRBD1. The CDR3 protein is CASSPGTGVSMGQPQHF. The CDR3 DNA sequence: TGCGCCAGCAGTCCCGGGACAGGGGTTTCGATGGGTCAGCCCCAGCATTTT.